The 16 T cell receptor beta chains below come from one sample, sequenced in a study of T cell responses to AZD1222 COVID-19 vaccine (dated by TCRdb to the early 2020s). Explained via the paper, the time point label denotes: baseline before first vaccination. The method was the immunoSEQ multiplex PCR assay. This is the immuneACCESS table as TCRdb keeps it, with only in-frame sequences that have V and J called. A part of the clones is gone; compared with another copy, unresolved V genes explain less than half, and the rest is unexplained. The sample table holds tens of thousands of clones, of which roughly 87% were seen once. Jointly, the top ten make up roughly 19% of the sample. The sample in question was peripheral blood, obtained on day 0 of AZD1222 vaccination. The receptors were sampled from an adult in good health.

The J gene is TRBJ2-1, the V gene TRBV27, with D maybe TRBD1 (6 bases). The germline V and J ends were trimmed by 5 bases and 0 bases, with 14 bases remaining between them. The CDR3 spans 16 residues. CDR1 MNHEY and CDR2 SMNVEV come from the germline V gene (reference sequence). CDR3 sequence reads: CASSKGTPSSYNEQFF. The DNA of the CDR3 is TGTGCCAGCAGTAAGGGGACACCTAGCTCCTACAATGAGCAGTTCTTC.

V and J are TRBV6-6 and TRBJ2-4; 9 bases agree with TRBD1. This CDR3 region has 16 residues. With 6 bases clipped from V and 7 bases from J, the junction kept 13 bases outside the gene matches. Germline lookup yields CDR1 MNHNY and CDR2 SVGAGI (reference sequence). CDR3 sequence reads: CASSLQGALLSNIQYF. In DNA, the CDR3 is TGTGCCAGCAGCTTACAGGGGGCCCTTTTATCGAACATTCAGTACTTC.

This rearrangement joins TRBV5-1 to TRBJ1-6, with D possibly being TRBD1 (5 bases). V was shortened by 3 bases and J by 5 bases, with 12 bases between the two germline ends. The CDR3 sequence is 15 residues long. Germline lookup yields CDR1 SGHRS and CDR2 YFSETQ. CDR3 in DNA: TGCGCCAGCAGCTCCAGGGAAGGGAATAATTCACCCCTCCACTTT. Translating it yields CASSSREGNNSPLHF.

This chain links TRBV6-5 with TRBJ1-1; D is possibly TRBD1 (6 bases). CDR3 length equals 12 residues. V was trimmed by 5 bases and J by 10 bases, leaving 14 bases between them. Germline values: CDR1 MNHEY, CDR2 SVGAGI. The CDR3 is CASSPWGAAAFF. Here the CDR3 DNA reads TGTGCCAGCAGTCCGTGGGGGGCAGCAGCTTTCTTT.

The rearrangement joins TRBV6-5 to TRBJ2-1, with TRBD2 matching 9 bases. The CDR3 length is 16 residues. Germline V gene data show CDR1 as MNHEY and CDR2 as SVGAGI. The ends lost 2 bases at V and 2 bases at J; junction bases unmatched: 4. CDR3 in DNA: TGTGCCAGCAGTTACCGAGCGGGGGGAACCTACAATGAGCAGTTCTTC. This encodes CASSYRAGGTYNEQFF.

The chain combines TRBV21-1 with TRBJ1-2; the table assigns TRBD1, which was not confirmed against the DNA. TRBV21-1 is recorded as a pseudogene. The CDR3 loop spans 13 amino acids. The CDR3 DNA reads TGTGCCAGCAGCCCACAGGGGGCGTATGGCTACACCTTC. This encodes CASSPQGAYGYTF.

The chain links TRBV6-5 to TRBJ2-7; D is ambiguous. This CDR3 region has 10 residues. Germline assignment: CDR1 MNHEY and CDR2 SVGAGI. Trimming removed 7 bases at V and 3 bases at J, with 4 bases between. DNA of the CDR3: TGTGCCAGCACTCACTACGAGCAGTACTTC. Its protein product is CASTHYEQYF.

V and J are TRBV5-1 and TRBJ2-7, with TRBD2 matching over 7 bases. The trim removed 3 bases at V and 2 bases at J, leaving 5 bases unmatched. CDR1 SGHRS and CDR2 YFSETQ come from the germline V gene. The CDR3 sequence is 14 residues long. The CDR3 reads CASSWGGSTYEQYF. The CDR3 DNA reads as TGCGCCAGCAGCTGGGGGGGGTCCACCTACGAGCAGTACTTC. Variable domain in full (rest from reference TRBV5-1 and TRBJ2-7): KAGVTQTPRYLIKTRGQQVTLSCSPISGHRSVSWYQQTPGQGLQFLFEYFSETQRNKGNFPGRFSGRQFSNSRSEMNVSTLELGDSALYLCASSWGGSTYEQYFGPGTRLTVT.

Only one count was recorded for this clone. The chain couples TRBV2 to TRBJ2-2; D unresolved. The germline gives CDR1 SNHLY, CDR2 FYNNEI. The CDR3 has 13 amino acids. The V gene lost 4 bases and the J gene lost 7 bases, with 10 bases spanning the gap. CDR3 sequence (DNA): TGTGCCAGCAGTGTATCCGGTGGCGGGGAGCTGTTTTTT. Translating gives CASSVSGGGELFF. Complete variable domain (other parts from reference TRBV2 and TRBJ2-2): EPEVTQTPSHQVTQMGQEVILRCVPISNHLYFYWYRQILGQKVEFLVSFYNNEISEKSEIFDDQFSVERPDGSNFTLKIRSTKLEDSAMYFCASSVSGGGELFFGEGSRLTVL.

This clone was recorded only once. This rearrangement joins TRBV6-5 to TRBJ1-1; unclear D gene. This CDR3 region has 12 residues. Germline lookup yields CDR1 MNHEY and CDR2 SVGAGI. The ends were cut back, 5 bases at V and 0 bases at J, with 4 bases in the middle. CDR3 sequence: CASSKLNTEAFF. DNA for the CDR3: TGTGCCAGCAGTAAATTGAACACTGAAGCTTTCTTT.

The chain links TRBV30 to TRBJ1-2; a weak D match, TRBD1 (6 bases). Trimming removed 4 bases from V and 7 bases from J, with 22 bases in between. The germline gives CDR1 GTSNPN, CDR2 SVGIG (reference sequence). The CDR3 is made up of 15 amino acids. The CDR3 DNA is TGTGCCTGGATGAATGAAGCGACAGGTACCCCTGGCTACACCTTC. Amino acid sequence: CAWMNEATGTPGYTF.

The V call is TRBV9, the J call TRBJ2-7; D is possibly TRBD1 (7 bases). Germline V CDR1 and CDR2: SGDLS, YYNGEE. Trimming left V 4 bases short and J 2 bases short, with 16 bases between. The CDR3 runs to 15 residues. CDR3 bases: TGTGCCAGCAGCCCACTGCGGGACAGCACCTACGAGCAGTACTTC. It codes for CASSPLRDSTYEQYF.

The chain has TRBV28 and TRBJ2-1, with 9 positions matching TRBD1. The CDR3 covers 14 residues. The germline CDR1 and CDR2 sequences are MDHEN and SYDVKM. V was clipped by 6 bases and J by 2 bases; unmatched bases: 2. CDR3 protein: CASRGTGPYNEQFF. DNA for the CDR3: TGTGCCAGCAGGGGGACAGGGCCCTACAATGAGCAGTTCTTC.

V usage is TRBV10-3 and J usage is TRBJ1-3, with 11 bases aligning to TRBD1. The J segment lost 3 bases and the V segment lost 7 bases, leaving 8 bases of the junction unmatched. The germline V gene has CDR1 ENHRY and CDR2 SYGVKD. The CDR3 spans 16 residues. CDR3 region: CAIKWRDRGDGNTIYF. CDR3 coding DNA: TGTGCCATCAAGTGGCGGGACAGGGGGGATGGAAACACCATATATTTT.

J is TRBJ2-5 and V is TRBV7-8; a possible D gene is TRBD2 (7 bases). The germline V gene encodes CDR1 SGHVS and CDR2 FQNEAQ. V dropped 4 bases and J dropped 5 bases, with 29 bases sitting between them. The CDR3 is 19 amino acids. CDR3 DNA: TGTGCCAGCAGCTCCTCGAGTCGGGGGGCCCTCGGGGGCTGGGAGACCCAGTACTTC. Translating gives CASSSSSRGALGGWETQYF.

The chain is built from TRBV5-1 and TRBJ2-1; D tentatively fits TRBD1 or TRBD2 (5 bases each). CDR1 SGHRS and CDR2 YFSETQ come from the germline V gene. V dropped 4 bases and J dropped 1 base, with 24 bases sitting between them. The CDR3 contains 19 residues. The CDR3 DNA reads as TGCGCCAGCAGCGCCCTCGGGACGGCAAAATCCCGGTCCTACAATGAGCAGTTCTTC. Encoded protein: CASSALGTAKSRSYNEQFF.